This paragraph covers one T cell receptor (beta chain) sequence. Here immunoSEQ multiplex PCR was the method, and the copy in TCRdb shows in-frame clones only, minus some. There are 95,000 or so clones in the sample; around 74% occur only once, and 15% to 20% lies in the top ten. This record comes from a study of blood T cell repertoires in COVID-19. Overall study: PBMCs, B-cell-depleted T cells, or T cells were the source of the cDNA or gDNA that made up the material.

The clonotype originates from a woman older than 75 with active or convalescent COVID-19. Sequencing was carried out using peripheral blood.

The CDR3 protein is CASSATQGFLSQQYF. The DNA for the CDR3 is TGTGCCAGTAGTGCCACACAGGGATTTCTTTCCCAGCAGTACTTC. This chain links TRBV19 with TRBJ2-7; D might be TRBD1 (6 bases). V was cut by 5 bases and J by 8 bases, with 22 bases left in between. This CDR3 is built from 15 residues. The germline gives CDR1 LNHDA, CDR2 SQIVND (reference sequence).